The TCR beta chain under discussion was sequenced for a study of T cells in localized non-small cell lung cancer. CDR1 is LNHDA and CDR2 is SQIVND in the germline V gene (reference sequence). Trimming stripped 2 bases from V and 0 bases from J, with 9 bases between. This CDR3 spans 15 amino acids. This table comes from immunoSEQ multiplex PCR, and its TCRdb copy is limited to in-frame clones, with some not included. The sample includes fewer than 1,500 clones, around 19% of them seen just once. The V call is TRBV19, the J call TRBJ2-3; a weak D match, TRBD1 (5 bases). The source is a male donor at least 60 years old with stage I lung adenocarcinoma. The starting material was normal lung tissue next to the tumor, obtained before any cancer treatment. This CDR3 is CASSINGASTDTQYF. CDR3 nucleotide sequence: TGTGCCAGTAGTATAAATGGGGCAAGCACAGATACGCAGTATTTT. The complete variable domain, with remaining parts taken from reference TRBV19 and TRBJ2-3, reads DGGITQSPKYLFRKEGQNVTLSCEQNLNHDAMYWYRQDPGQGLRLIYYSQIVNDFQKGDIAEGYSVSREKKESFPLTVTSAQKNPTAFYLCASSINGASTDTQYFGPGTRLTVL.